The sequence of this TCR beta chain was determined in a study of T-cell reconstitution after alpha-beta-depleted transplantation in children. It was with unique molecular identifiers that the TCRbeta library was prepared. One entry per CDR3 protein results from TCRdb running MiXCR on the PCR reads. Here the sample spans approximately 980,000 distinct CDR3 sequences, about 26% being singletons. CDR3 size: 16 residues. Trimming took 1 base from V and 4 from J; bases not matched to a gene: 6. Per germline, CDR1 LGHNA and CDR2 YNFKEQ. This clonotype has just a few counts. The source was PBMCs, mostly from graft donor cells, collected 360 days after TCRalphabeta/CD19-depleted stem cell transplant. The clonotype comes from a boy in the first two years of life who had a stem cell transplant for SCID, so the T cells may come from the graft donor. The chain links TRBV4-2 to TRBJ2-3; 9 bases agree with TRBD2. CDR3 DNA: TGTGCCAGCAGCCAAGTCCTGCGGGGGGGCGCAGATACGCAGTATTTT. This codes for CASSQVLRGGADTQYF.